Reported below is one T cell receptor (beta chain). Its cognate antigen has yet to be identified. Base qualities are missing; no much larger clone stands one base away. The data originate from a study of shared T cell receptors in the human thymus listed by TCRdb under 2021. With respect to the entire study: The study examined how self-reactive, shared T-cell receptor alpha chains are generated in the human thymus.

Library creation used the immunoSEQ multiplex PCR assay. TCRdb holds this immuneACCESS table with in-frame rearrangements only. Some clones are missing; in checked studies, unresolved V genes explain under half, and the rest has no known cause. This sample holds 500,000 to 850,000 clones; about 90% were observed only once. Of the sample, about 0.0094% is held by the ten largest clones. The same data also contributed to another study, on human thymus T cells. The second publication reports: Immunologically healthy infants undergoing open corrective cardiac surgery for congenital heart defects in Finland were used as donors. Thymus tissue was collected as surgical resects that were removed during corrective cardiac surgery. Biased V and J gene segment usage appeared to be present in both thymic and peripheral blood repertoires. Highly overlapping thymic TCR repertoires among unrelated individuals were reported in the related research. The study used about 8 infant thymus samples plus four related peripheral blood samples to characterize TCR alpha and beta repertoires. The cohort included a handful of male and a couple of female infants, with donor ages spanning 7 to 244 days. Thymocytes were mechanically released from the tissue and were stored as pellets of roughly 9.5-34 million cells at -70 degrees C. A QIAsymphony instrument was used to extract genomic DNA from frozen cell pellets. Using the immunoSEQ multiplex PCR assay, the TCRB and TCRAD loci were amplified from a standardized quantity of quality-controlled genomic DNA. Amplicons spanned the V(D)J region at a length sufficient to cover the CDR3 and identify V and J genes. The commercial immunoSEQ service was used to sequence amplicons on an Illumina platform. Corrections for primer bias and sequencing errors followed previously described methods, while TCRAD and TCRB definitions were based on the IMGT database. Repertoires were analysed with immunoSEQ Analyzer 3.0 and VDJTools, covering basic statistics, V/J segment usage, diversity estimates, rarefaction and pairwise overlap. To estimate diversity, the Chao1, ChaoE, Efron-Thisted, Shannon and inverse Simpson indices were applied, and diversity was also estimated on datasets down-sampled to the smallest sample. Repertoire overlap used strict matching of CDR3 nucleotide sequence, V gene and J gene, with Jaccard-based multidimensional scaling clustering. Thymus samples yielded on average approximately 800,000 unique TCRB clonotypes, compared with around 84,000 from blood samples.

The TCR was taken from a boy younger than two with a congenital heart defect. Donor details come from another sample of the same person, matched by shared clones. What was sequenced was thymocytes.

The nucleotide sequence reads as follows: TGTGCCAGTCGAACGCCGAGCAACACAGATACGCAGTATTTT. This is translated as CASRTPSNTDTQYF. The sequence is built from TRBV19 and TRBJ2-3, with no D gene named confidently. Cut back by 8 bases and 2 bases, the V and J ends lie 14 bases apart. Spanning cysteine to phenylalanine, the CDR3 consists of 14 amino acids. Only CDR3 DNA is held: 42 bases, read in frame from base 1. The germline V gene encodes CDR1 LNHDA and CDR2 SQIVND (reference sequence).